These 2 T cell receptor beta chains originate from one sample sequenced in a study of identical twins. TCRdb called the 5' RACE reads again in MiXCR, with one record for every CDR3 protein. The repertoire holds approximately 300,000 distinct CDR3 sequences, 7.5% to 9.5% seen once, with under 7.5% in the top ten. This sample was shared with a second study, whose subject was yellow fever vaccine responses in identical twins.

What was sequenced was CD8+ T cells sorted from blood. The receptors here all came from a woman between 18 and 29 years old in good health.

This clonotype was observed a handful of times. The CDR3 is CASSYPGLAGLSSSYEQYF. The CDR3 region has the DNA TGTGCCAGCAGTTACCCCGGACTAGCGGGCCTGTCGAGCTCCTACGAGCAGTACTTC. The rearrangement links TRBV6-5 to TRBJ2-7; 11 bases fit TRBD2. Trimming removed 2 bases from V and 0 bases from J; junction bases left unmatched: 12. The V gene's germline CDR1 is MNHEY and CDR2 SVGAGI. The CDR3 loop spans 19 amino acids.

This clonotype has a count of ten or more. The chain carries TRBV20-1 and TRBJ1-3; D uncertain. Germline CDR1 reads DFQATT; CDR2 reads SNEGSKA (reference sequence). The CDR3 extends over 16 amino acids. V shed 1 base and J shed 0 bases, with 13 bases lying between them. The CDR3 sequence: CSARGPARLSGNTIYF. The CDR3, as DNA: TGCAGTGCTAGAGGTCCCGCCAGGCTCTCTGGAAACACCATATATTTT.